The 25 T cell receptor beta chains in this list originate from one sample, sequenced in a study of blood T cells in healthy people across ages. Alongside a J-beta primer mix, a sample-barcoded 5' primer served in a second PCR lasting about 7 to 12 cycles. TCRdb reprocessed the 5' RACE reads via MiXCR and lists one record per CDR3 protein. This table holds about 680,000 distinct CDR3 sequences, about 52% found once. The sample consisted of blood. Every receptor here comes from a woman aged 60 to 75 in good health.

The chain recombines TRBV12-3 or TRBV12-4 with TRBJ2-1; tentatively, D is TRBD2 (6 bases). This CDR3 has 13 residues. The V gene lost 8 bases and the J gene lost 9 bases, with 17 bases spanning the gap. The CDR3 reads CASGSGVNGEQFF. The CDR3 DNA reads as TGTGCCAGCGGTTCGGGAGTAAATGGTGAGCAGTTCTTC.

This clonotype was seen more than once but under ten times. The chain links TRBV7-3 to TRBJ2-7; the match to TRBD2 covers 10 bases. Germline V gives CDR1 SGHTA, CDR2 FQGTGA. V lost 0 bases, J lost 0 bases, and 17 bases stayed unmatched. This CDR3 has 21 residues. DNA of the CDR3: TGTGCCAGCAGCTTAACGGATACTTATGGTGTCGCTAGCGGGAGCTCCTACGAGCAGTACTTC. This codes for CASSLTDTYGVASGSSYEQYF.

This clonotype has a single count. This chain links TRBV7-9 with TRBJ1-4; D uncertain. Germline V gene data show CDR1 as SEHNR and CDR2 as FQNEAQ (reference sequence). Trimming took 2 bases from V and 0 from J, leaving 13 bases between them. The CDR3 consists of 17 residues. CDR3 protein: CASSLRTPGSTNEKLFF. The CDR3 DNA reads TGTGCCAGCAGCTTAAGAACCCCAGGATCAACTAATGAAAAACTGTTTTTT.

The CDR3 loop reads CSARGRDRINEKLFF. The CDR3 nucleotides are TGCAGTGCTAGGGGTCGGGACAGGATTAATGAAAAACTGTTTTTT. The J gene is TRBJ1-4, the V gene TRBV20-1, with 8 bases fitting TRBD1. There are 15 residues in the CDR3. V dropped 3 bases and J dropped 4; count of bases not matched to a gene: 7. Germline V CDR1 and CDR2: DFQATT, SNEGSKA (reference sequence).

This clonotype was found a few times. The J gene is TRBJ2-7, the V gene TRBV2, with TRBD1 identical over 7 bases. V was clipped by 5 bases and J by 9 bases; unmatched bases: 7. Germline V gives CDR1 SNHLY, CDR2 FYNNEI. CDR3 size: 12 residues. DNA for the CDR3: TGTGCCAGCAGTACGACAGGGTATCGGCAGTACTTC. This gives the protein CASSTTGYRQYF.

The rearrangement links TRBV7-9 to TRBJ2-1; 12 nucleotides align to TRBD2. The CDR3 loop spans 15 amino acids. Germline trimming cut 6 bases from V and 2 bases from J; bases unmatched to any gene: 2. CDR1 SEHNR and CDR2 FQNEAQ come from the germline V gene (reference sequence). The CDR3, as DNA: TGTGCCAGCAGGGGACTAGCGGGTCCCTACAATGAGCAGTTCTTC. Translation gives CASRGLAGPYNEQFF.

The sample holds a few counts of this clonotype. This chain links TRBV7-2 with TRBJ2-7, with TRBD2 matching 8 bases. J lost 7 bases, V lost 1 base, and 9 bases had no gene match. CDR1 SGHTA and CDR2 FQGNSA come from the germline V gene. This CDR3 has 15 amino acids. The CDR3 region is CASSLVGSGAGEQYF. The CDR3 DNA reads TGTGCCAGCAGCTTAGTGGGTAGCGGGGCGGGGGAGCAGTACTTC.

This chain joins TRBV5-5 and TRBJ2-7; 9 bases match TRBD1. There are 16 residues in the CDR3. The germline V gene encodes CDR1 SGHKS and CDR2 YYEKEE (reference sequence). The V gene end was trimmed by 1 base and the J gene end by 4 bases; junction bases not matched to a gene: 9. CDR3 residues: CASSLNIGQGLYEQYF. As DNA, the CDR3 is TGTGCCAGCAGCTTGAACATAGGACAGGGGTTATACGAGCAGTACTTC.

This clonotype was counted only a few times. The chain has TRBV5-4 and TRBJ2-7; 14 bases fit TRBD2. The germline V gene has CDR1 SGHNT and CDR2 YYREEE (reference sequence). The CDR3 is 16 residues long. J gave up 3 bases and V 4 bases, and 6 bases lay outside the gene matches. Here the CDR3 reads CASSPGTSGSVYEQYF. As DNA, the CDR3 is TGTGCCAGCAGCCCAGGGACTAGCGGGAGTGTCTACGAGCAGTACTTC.

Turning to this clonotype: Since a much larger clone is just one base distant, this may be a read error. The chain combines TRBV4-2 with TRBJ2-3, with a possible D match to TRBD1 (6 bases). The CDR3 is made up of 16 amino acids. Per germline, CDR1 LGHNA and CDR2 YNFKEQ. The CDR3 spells CASSQPDRQSTGTQYF. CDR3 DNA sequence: TGTGCCAGCAGCCAACCAGACAGGCAAAGCACAGGTACGCAGTATTTT.

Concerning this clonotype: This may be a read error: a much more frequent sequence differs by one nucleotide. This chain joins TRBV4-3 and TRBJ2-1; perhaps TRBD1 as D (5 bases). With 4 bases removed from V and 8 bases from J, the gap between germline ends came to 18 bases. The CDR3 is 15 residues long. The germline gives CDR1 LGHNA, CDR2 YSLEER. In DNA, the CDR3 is TGCGCCAGCAGCCCTCAGGACAACTTTTATGATGAGCAGTTCTTC. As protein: CASSPQDNFYDEQFF.

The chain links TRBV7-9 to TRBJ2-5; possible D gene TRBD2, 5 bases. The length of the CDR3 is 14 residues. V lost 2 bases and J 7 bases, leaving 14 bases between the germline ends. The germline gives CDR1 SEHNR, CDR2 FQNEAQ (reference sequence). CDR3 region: CASSLSADAGTQYF. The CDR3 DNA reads TGTGCCAGCAGCTTATCGGCGGACGCGGGGACCCAGTACTTC.

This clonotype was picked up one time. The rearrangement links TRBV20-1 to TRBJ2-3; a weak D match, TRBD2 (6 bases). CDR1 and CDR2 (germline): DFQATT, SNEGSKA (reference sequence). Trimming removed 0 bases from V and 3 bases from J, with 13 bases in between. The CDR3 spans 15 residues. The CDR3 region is CSARDLGGLTDTQYF. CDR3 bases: TGCAGTGCTAGAGACCTGGGGGGACTGACAGATACGCAGTATTTT.

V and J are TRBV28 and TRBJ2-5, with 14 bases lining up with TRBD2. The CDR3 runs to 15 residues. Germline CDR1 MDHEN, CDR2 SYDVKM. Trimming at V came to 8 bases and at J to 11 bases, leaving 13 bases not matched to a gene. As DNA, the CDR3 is TGTGCCAGCGGTCTCGGGACTAGCGGGAGAAGGGAGCAGTACTTC. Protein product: CASGLGTSGRREQYF.

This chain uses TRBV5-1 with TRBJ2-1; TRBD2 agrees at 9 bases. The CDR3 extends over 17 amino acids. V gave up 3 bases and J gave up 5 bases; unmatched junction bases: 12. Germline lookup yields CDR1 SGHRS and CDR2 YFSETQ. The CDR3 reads CASSSSAGGPINNEQFF. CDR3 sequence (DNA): TGCGCCAGCAGCTCATCAGCGGGAGGCCCAATAAACAATGAGCAGTTCTTC.

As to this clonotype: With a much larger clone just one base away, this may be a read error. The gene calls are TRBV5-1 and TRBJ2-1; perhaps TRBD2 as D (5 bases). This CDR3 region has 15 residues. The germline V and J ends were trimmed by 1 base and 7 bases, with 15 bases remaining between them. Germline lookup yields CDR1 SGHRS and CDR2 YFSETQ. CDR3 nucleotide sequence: TGCGCCAGCAGCTTGTCCTTCGGGAAAGGGAATGAGCAGTTCTTC. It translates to CASSLSFGKGNEQFF.

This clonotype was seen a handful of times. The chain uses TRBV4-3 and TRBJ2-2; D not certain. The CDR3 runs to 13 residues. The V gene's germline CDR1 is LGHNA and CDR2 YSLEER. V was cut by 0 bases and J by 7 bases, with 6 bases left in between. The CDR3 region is CASSQDGDGELFF. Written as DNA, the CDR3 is TGCGCCAGCAGCCAAGATGGGGACGGGGAGCTGTTTTTT.

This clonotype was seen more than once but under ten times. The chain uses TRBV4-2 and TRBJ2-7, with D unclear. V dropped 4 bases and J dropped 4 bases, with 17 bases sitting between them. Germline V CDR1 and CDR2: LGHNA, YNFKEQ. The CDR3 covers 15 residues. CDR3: CASSRNFDPDYEQYF. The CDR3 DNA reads TGTGCCAGCAGCCGGAATTTTGACCCCGATTACGAGCAGTACTTC.

The CDR3 sequence: CSVETRSSNSYNEQYF. The CDR3 DNA sequence: TGCAGCGTTGAAACACGTAGTAGTAACAGTTACAATGAGCAGTACTTC. The chain couples TRBV29-1 to TRBJ2-1; no clear D. The J call may be in error: the DNA end matches TRBJ2-7 better. There are 16 residues in the CDR3. Germline-derived CDR1 and CDR2 are SQVTM and ANQGSEA.

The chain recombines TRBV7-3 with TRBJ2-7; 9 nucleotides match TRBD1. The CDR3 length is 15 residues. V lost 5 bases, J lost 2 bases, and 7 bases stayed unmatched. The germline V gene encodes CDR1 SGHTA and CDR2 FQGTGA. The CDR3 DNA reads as TGTGCCAGCAGCCGAGACAGGGGGGGAACCTACGAGCAGTACTTC. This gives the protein CASSRDRGGTYEQYF.

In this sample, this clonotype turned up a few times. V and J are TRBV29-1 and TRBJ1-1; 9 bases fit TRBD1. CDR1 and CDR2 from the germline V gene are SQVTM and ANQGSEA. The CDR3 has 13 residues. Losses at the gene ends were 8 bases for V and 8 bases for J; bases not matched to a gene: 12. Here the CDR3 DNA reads TGCAGCTCATTTTCAACAGGGGGCGCAGAAGCTTTCTTT. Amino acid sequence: CSSFSTGGAEAFF.

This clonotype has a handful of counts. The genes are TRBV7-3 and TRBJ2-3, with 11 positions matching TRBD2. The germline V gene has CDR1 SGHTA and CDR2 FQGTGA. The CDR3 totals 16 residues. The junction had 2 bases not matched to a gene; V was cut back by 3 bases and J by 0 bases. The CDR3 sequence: CASSFRLAGSTDTQYF. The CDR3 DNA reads TGTGCCAGCAGCTTCAGACTAGCGGGGAGCACAGATACGCAGTATTTT. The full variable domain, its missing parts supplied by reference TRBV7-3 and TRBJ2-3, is GAGVSQTPSNKVTEKGKYVELRCDPISGHTALYWYRQSLGQGPEFLIYFQGTGAADDSGLPNDRFFAVRPEGSVSTLKIQRTERGDSAVYLCASSFRLAGSTDTQYFGPGTRLTVL.

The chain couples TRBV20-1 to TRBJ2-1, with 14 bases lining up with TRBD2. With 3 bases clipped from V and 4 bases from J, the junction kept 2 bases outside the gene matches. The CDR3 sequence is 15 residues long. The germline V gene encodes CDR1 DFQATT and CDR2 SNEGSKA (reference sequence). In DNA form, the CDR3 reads TGCAGTGCTAGGGGACTAGCGGGAGCGTACAATGAGCAGTTCTTC. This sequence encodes CSARGLAGAYNEQFF.

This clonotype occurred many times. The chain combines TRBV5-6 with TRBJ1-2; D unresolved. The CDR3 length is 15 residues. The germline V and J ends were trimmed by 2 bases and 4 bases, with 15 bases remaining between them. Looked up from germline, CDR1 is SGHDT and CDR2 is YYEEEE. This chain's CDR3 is CASSFGTFGAYGYTF. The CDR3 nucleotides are TGTGCCAGCAGCTTCGGCACCTTCGGAGCCTATGGCTACACCTTC.

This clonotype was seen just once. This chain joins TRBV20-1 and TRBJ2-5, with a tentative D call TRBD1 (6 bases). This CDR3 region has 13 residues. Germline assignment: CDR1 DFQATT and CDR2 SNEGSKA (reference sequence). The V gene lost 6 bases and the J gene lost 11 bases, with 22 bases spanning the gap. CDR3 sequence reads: CSARSPRTVAQYF. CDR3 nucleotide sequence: TGCAGTGCGAGAAGCCCCAGGACAGTTGCGCAGTACTTC.